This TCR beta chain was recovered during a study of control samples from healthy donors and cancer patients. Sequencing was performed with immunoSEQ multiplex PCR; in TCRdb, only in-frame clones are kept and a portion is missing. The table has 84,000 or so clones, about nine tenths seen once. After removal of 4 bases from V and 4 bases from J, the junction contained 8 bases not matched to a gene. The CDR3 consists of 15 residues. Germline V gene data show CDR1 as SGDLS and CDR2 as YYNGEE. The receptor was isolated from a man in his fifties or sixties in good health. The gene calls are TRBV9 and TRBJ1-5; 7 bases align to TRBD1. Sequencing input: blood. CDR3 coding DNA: TGTGCCAGCAGCCCTCGGACAGGATGGAATCAGCCCCAGCATTTT. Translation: CASSPRTGWNQPQHF.